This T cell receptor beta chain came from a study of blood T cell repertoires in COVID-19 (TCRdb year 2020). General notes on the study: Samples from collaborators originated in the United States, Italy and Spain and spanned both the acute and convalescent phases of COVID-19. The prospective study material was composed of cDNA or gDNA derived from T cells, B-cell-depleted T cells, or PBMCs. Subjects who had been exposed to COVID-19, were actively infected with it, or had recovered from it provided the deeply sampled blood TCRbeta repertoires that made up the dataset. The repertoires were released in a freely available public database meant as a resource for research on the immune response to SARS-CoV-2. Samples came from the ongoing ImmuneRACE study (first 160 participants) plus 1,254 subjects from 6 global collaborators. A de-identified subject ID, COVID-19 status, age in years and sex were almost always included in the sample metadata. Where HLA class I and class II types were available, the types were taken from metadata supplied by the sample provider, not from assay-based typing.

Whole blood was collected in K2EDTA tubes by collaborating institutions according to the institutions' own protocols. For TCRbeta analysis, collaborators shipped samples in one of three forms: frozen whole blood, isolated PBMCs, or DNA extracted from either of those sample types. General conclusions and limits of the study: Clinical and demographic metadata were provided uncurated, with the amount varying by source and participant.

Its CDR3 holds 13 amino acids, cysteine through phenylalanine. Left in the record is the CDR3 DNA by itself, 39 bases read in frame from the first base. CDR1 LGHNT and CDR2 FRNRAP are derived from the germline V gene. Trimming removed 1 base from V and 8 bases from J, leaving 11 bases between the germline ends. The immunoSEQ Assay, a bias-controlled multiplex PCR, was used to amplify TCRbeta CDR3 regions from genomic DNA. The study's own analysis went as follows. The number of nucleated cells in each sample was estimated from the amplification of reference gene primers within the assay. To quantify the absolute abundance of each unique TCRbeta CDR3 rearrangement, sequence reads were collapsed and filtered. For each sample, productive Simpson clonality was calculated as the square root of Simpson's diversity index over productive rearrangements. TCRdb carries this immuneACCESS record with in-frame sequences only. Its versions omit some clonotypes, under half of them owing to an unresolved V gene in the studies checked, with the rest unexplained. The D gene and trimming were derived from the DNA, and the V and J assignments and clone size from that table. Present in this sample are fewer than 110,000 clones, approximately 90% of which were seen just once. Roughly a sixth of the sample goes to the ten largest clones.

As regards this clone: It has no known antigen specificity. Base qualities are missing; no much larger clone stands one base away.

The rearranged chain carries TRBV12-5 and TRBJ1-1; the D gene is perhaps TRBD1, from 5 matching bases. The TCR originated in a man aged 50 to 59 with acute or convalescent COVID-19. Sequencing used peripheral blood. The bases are TGTGCTAGTGGTTTGGGACAGTCTAGAGAAGCTTTCTTT. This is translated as CASGLGQSREAFF.